These T cell receptor beta chains were read from a single sample in a study of blood T cell repertoires in COVID-19. Here immunoSEQ multiplex PCR was the method, and the copy in TCRdb shows in-frame clones only, minus some. The top ten clones hold roughly 1.1% of a sample with some 420,000 clones, 75% to 90% of them seen once. Specimen: PBMCs or T cells enriched from blood (not recorded which). Receptor source: a man younger than 40 who had recovered from COVID-19. CDR3s include the opening cysteine and the closing phenylalanine or tryptophan. D genes are given only for firm matches. Clone size is not always given. Where it is, it says once, few, many or a class for expanded clones.

j_gene	d_gene	v_gene	abundance	CDR3aa	CDR3nt
TRBJ1-5	-	TRBV30	-	CAWSARGLYNQPQHF	TGTGCCTGGAGCGCCCGGGGACTTTACAATCAGCCCCAGCATTTT
TRBJ1-2	TRBD1	TRBV18	-	CASSPGQGANYGYTF	TGTGCCAGCTCACCGGGGCAGGGGGCTAACTATGGCTACACCTTC
TRBJ2-5	-	TRBV28	-	CASSLGQTGTQYF	TGTGCCAGCAGTTTAGGCCAGACAGGGACCCAGTACTTC
TRBJ1-1	-	TRBV7-2	few	CASSYLRNTEAFF	TGTGCCAGCAGTTACCTCAGGAACACTGAAGCTTTCTTT
TRBJ1-1	-	TRBV28	-	CASSLAGPWGTEAFF	TGTGCCAGCAGTTTAGCAGGGCCGTGGGGCACTGAAGCTTTCTTT
TRBJ1-2	-	TRBV2	-	CASRRDNHNYGYTF	TGTGCCAGCAGACGGGACAACCATAACTATGGCTACACCTTC
TRBJ1-5	TRBD1	TRBV28	once	CASSLAGQGLNQPQHF	TGTGCCAGCAGTTTAGCAGGACAGGGACTTAATCAGCCCCAGCATTTT
TRBJ1-2	TRBD1	TRBV28	-	CASSTGTANLGYTF	TGTGCCAGCAGCACCGGGACAGCTAATTTGGGCTACACCTTC
TRBJ2-1	TRBD2	TRBV19	-	CASSETAGRSYNEQFF	TGTGCCAGTAGTGAGACAGCGGGGCGCTCCTACAATGAGCAGTTCTTC
TRBJ1-1	-	TRBV5-1	once	CASSTSRNTEAFF	TGCGCCAGCAGCACGTCGAGGAACACTGAAGCTTTCTTT
TRBJ2-7	TRBD2	TRBV30	-	CAWSKVAGTYEQYF	TGTGCCTGGAGTAAGGTAGCGGGTACCTACGAGCAGTACTTC
TRBJ1-5	-	TRBV5-1	-	CASSATGRSNQPQHF	TGCGCCAGCAGCGCGACTGGCCGTTCCAATCAGCCCCAGCATTTT
TRBJ1-5	-	TRBV28	-	CASSLLVVGLNQPQHF	TGTGCCAGCAGTTTATTGGTAGTCGGGTTGAATCAGCCCCAGCATTTT
TRBJ2-7	TRBD1	TRBV18	-	CASSPGTGPSSEQYF	TGTGCCAGCTCACCAGGGACAGGGCCCTCGAGTGAGCAGTACTTC
TRBJ1-1	-	TRBV18	once	CASSPQGNTEAFF	TGTGCCAGCTCACCCCAGGGGAACACTGAAGCTTTCTTT
TRBJ2-3	TRBD2	TRBV6-1	-	CASSETAGVVDTQYF	TGTGCCAGCAGTGAAACAGCGGGAGTAGTAGATACGCAGTATTTT
TRBJ1-5	-	TRBV7-8	-	CASSLKEASNQPQHF	TGTGCCAGCAGCTTAAAGGAGGCCAGCAATCAGCCCCAGCATTTT
TRBJ2-5	-	TRBV28	once	CASRDGAGQGTQYF	TGTGCCAGCCGAGACGGTGCAGGGCAAGGGACCCAGTACTTC
TRBJ1-4	-	TRBV4-1	-	CASSQDHRVSVKLFF	TGCGCCAGCAGCCAAGACCACCGCGTATCCGTAAAACTGTTTTTT
TRBJ2-5	TRBD1	TRBV11-2	once	CASTRGQGETQYF	TGTGCCAGCACCCGAGGACAGGGCGAGACCCAGTACTTC
TRBJ2-5	TRBD1	TRBV5-1	-	CASSPGTGGSQETQYF	TGCGCCAGCAGCCCGGGGACAGGGGGGTCACAAGAGACCCAGTACTTC
TRBJ1-3	-	TRBV5-1	-	CASSVQGPSGNTIYF	TGCGCCAGCAGCGTACAGGGTCCCTCTGGAAACACCATATATTTT
TRBJ1-5	-	TRBV6-4	-	CASSVEASNQPQHF	TGTGCCAGCAGTGTAGAGGCTAGCAATCAGCCCCAGCATTTT
TRBJ2-5	TRBD2	TRBV5-1	-	CASSLAGAPETQYF	TGCGCCAGCAGCTTAGCGGGAGCCCCAGAGACCCAGTACTTC
TRBJ2-3	TRBD2	TRBV28	once	CASSLAGGTDTQYF	TGTGCCAGCAGTTTAGCGGGGGGCACAGATACGCAGTATTTT
TRBJ1-2	-	TRBV7-9	-	CASSLPPGGEGYTF	TGTGCCAGCAGCCTTCCGCCGGGGGGAGAGGGCTACACCTTC
TRBJ1-3	-	TRBV4-2	-	CASRSGVGNTIYF	TGTGCCAGCAGATCAGGGGTTGGAAACACCATATATTTT
TRBJ2-7	-	TRBV12-3/TRBV12-4	-	CASSLWLSEQYF	TGTGCCAGCAGTTTATGGCTTTCCGAGCAGTACTTC
TRBJ2-7	TRBD1	TRBV28	-	CASRRQGAFEQYF	TGTGCCAGCAGGAGACAGGGGGCATTCGAGCAGTACTTC
TRBJ2-5	TRBD1	TRBV5-1	once	CASSSTGDETQYF	TGCGCCAGCAGCTCGACAGGGGACGAGACCCAGTACTTC
TRBJ2-1	TRBD2	TRBV9	-	CASSGIAGTVYNEQFF	TGTGCCAGCAGCGGAATAGCGGGCACGGTTTACAATGAGCAGTTCTTC
TRBJ2-2	-	TRBV28	-	CASTRRLANTGELFF	TGTGCCAGCACCCGGAGGCTAGCGAACACCGGGGAGCTGTTTTTT
TRBJ2-7	TRBD1	TRBV18	-	CASSSKQGLYEQYF	TGTGCCAGCTCATCAAAACAGGGGCTCTACGAGCAGTACTTC
TRBJ2-1	TRBD2	TRBV3-1/TRBV3-2	-	CASSLAGDLSNEQFF	TGTGCCAGCAGCCTAGCGGGAGATCTTAGCAATGAGCAGTTCTTC
TRBJ2-5	-	TRBV29-1	once	CSVHHSQETQYF	TGCAGCGTTCACCACAGTCAAGAGACCCAGTACTTC
TRBJ2-2	-	TRBV3-1/TRBV3-2	-	CASSSSGGELFF	TGTGCCAGCAGCTCCAGCGGCGGGGAGCTGTTTTTT
TRBJ2-7	-	TRBV11-2	-	CASSLDQYEQYF	TGTGCCAGCAGCTTAGATCAGTATGAGCAGTACTTC
TRBJ1-4	TRBD1	TRBV27	-	CASSYTGDEKLFF	TGTGCCAGCAGTTATACAGGGGATGAAAAACTGTTTTTT
TRBJ2-1	-	TRBV19	-	CASSPRTGNEQFF	TGTGCCAGTAGTCCCCGGACTGGCAATGAGCAGTTCTTC
TRBJ2-7	-	TRBV27	-	CASPWTSYEQYF	TGTGCCAGCCCCTGGACATCCTACGAGCAGTACTTC
TRBJ2-6	TRBD1	TRBV2	-	CASKFPGQGISGANVLTF	TGTGCCAGCAAGTTTCCGGGACAGGGGATCTCTGGGGCCAACGTCCTGACTTTC
TRBJ1-2	TRBD1	TRBV6-4	once	CASSPTGEIYYGYTF	TGTGCCAGCAGTCCGACAGGGGAGATTTACTATGGCTACACCTTC
TRBJ2-7	-	TRBV11-3	once	CASGSGPYEQYF	TGTGCCAGCGGGTCGGGTCCCTACGAGCAGTACTTC
TRBJ2-7	TRBD2	TRBV15	-	CATSRDRGISGGFSYEQYF	TGTGCCACCAGCAGAGATCGAGGTATTAGCGGGGGTTTCTCCTACGAGCAGTACTTC
TRBJ1-5	-	TRBV6-5	few	CASSYSFQERQPQHF	TGTGCCAGCAGTTACTCATTCCAGGAAAGGCAGCCCCAGCATTTT
TRBJ2-1	TRBD2	TRBV5-1	-	CASSWTSGRNEQFF	TGCGCCAGCAGCTGGACTAGCGGGAGAAATGAGCAGTTCTTC
TRBJ1-6	TRBD1	TRBV14	-	CASSLRGTANSPLHF	TGTGCCAGCAGCCTCCGCGGGACAGCAAATTCACCCCTCCACTTT
TRBJ2-3	TRBD2	TRBV7-2	-	CASSPGLGVHTDTQYF	TGTGCCAGCAGCCCGGGACTAGGAGTGCACACAGATACGCAGTATTTT
TRBJ1-3	-	TRBV28	-	CASSYDFRNTIYF	TGTGCCAGCAGTTACGACTTCCGCAACACCATATATTTT
TRBJ2-1	TRBD2	TRBV5-6	-	CASSRTSGSYNEQFF	TGTGCCAGCAGCCGGACTAGCGGGAGCTACAATGAGCAGTTCTTC
TRBJ2-1	-	TRBV9	-	CASSSITSGVVQFF	TGTGCCAGCAGCTCCATTACCTCCGGGGTGGTGCAGTTCTTC
TRBJ2-7	-	TRBV4-2	-	CASLSPGNEQYF	TGTGCCTCCCTGTCCCCAGGGAACGAGCAGTACTTC
TRBJ1-5	-	TRBV5-1	-	CASSLAGGQPQHF	TGCGCCAGCAGCTTGGCCGGGGGGCAGCCCCAGCATTTT
TRBJ2-1	TRBD2	TRBV7-6	-	CASSPWTSRDEQFF	TGTGCCAGCAGCCCATGGACTAGCCGTGATGAGCAGTTCTTC
TRBJ2-7	-	TRBV28	-	CASSPHGAYEQYF	TGTGCCAGCAGTCCCCACGGGGCCTACGAGCAGTACTTC
TRBJ1-1	-	TRBV5-1	-	CASRSGERTEAFF	TGCGCCAGCAGGTCGGGGGAAAGGACTGAAGCTTTCTTT
TRBJ2-7	-	TRBV30	-	CAWGTGSREQYF	TGTGCCTGGGGAACCGGGAGTCGCGAGCAGTACTTC
TRBJ2-5	TRBD1	TRBV15	-	CATSRATGTVVKYQETQYF	TGTGCCACCAGCAGAGCCACCGGGACAGTCGTAAAGTACCAAGAGACCCAGTACTTC
TRBJ1-5	TRBD1	TRBV19	-	CASSPTGELQPQHF	TGTGCCAGTAGTCCCACAGGGGAACTTCAGCCCCAGCATTTT